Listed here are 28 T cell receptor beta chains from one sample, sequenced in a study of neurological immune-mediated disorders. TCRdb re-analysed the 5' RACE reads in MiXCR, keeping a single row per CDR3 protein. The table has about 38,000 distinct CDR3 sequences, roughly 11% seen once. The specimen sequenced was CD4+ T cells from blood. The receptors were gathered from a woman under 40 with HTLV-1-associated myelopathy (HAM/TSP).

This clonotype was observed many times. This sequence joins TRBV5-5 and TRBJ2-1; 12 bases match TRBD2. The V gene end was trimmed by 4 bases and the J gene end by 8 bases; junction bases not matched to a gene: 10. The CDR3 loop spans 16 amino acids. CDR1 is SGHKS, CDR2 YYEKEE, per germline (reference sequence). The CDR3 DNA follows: TGTGCCAGCAGCCCCCCGCTACTAGCGGGGGGCGATGAGCAGTTCTTC. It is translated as CASSPPLLAGGDEQFF.

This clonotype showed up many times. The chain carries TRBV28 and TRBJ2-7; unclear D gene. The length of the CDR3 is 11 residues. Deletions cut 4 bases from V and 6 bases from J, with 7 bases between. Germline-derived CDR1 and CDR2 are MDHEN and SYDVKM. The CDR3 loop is CASSSPREQYF. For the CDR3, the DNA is TGTGCCAGCAGTTCGCCCCGCGAGCAGTACTTC.

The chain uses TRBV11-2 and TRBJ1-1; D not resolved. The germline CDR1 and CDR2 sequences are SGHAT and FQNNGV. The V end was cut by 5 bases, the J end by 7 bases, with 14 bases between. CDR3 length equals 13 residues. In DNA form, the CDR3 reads TGTGCCAGCAGCCGGATATTCTTAGGTGAAGCTTTCTTT. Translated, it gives CASSRIFLGEAFF.

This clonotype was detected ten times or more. CDR3 region: CASRGDTKNYGYTF. The CDR3 region has the DNA TGTGCCAGCAGGGGAGACACAAAGAACTATGGCTACACCTTC. The V call is TRBV6-5, the J call TRBJ1-2, with unresolved D. CDR1 and CDR2 (germline): MNHEY, SVGAGI. V lost 6 bases and J lost 2, with 13 bases in between. CDR3 length equals 14 residues.

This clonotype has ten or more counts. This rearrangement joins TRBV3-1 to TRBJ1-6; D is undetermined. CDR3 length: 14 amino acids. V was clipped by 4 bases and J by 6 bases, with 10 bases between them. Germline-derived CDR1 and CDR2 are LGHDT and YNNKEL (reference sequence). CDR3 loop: CASSPIQFNSPLHF. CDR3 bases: TGTGCCAGCAGCCCCATTCAGTTTAATTCACCCCTCCACTTT. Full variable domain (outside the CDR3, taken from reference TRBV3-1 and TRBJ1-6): DTAVSQTPKYLVTQMGNDKSIKCEQNLGHDTMYWYKQDSKKFLKIMFSYNNKELIINETVPNRFSPKSPDKAHLNLHINSLELGDSAVYFCASSPIQFNSPLHFGNGTRLTVT.

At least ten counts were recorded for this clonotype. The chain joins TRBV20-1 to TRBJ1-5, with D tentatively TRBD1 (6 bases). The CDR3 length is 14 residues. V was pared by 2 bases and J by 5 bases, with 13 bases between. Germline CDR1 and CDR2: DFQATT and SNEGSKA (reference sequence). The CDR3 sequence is CSARTDRLDQPQHF. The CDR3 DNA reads TGCAGTGCTAGAACTGACAGGCTTGATCAGCCCCAGCATTTT.

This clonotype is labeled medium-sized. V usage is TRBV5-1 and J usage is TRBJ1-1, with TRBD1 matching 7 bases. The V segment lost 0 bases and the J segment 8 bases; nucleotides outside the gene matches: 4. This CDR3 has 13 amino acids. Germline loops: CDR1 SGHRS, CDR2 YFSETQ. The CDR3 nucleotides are TGCGCCAGCAGCTTGGAGGGGACAGCCGAAGCTTTCTTT. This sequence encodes CASSLEGTAEAFF.

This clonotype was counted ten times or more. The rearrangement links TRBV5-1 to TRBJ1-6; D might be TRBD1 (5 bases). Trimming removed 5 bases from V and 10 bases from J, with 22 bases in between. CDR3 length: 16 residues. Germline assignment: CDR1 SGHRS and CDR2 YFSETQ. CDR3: CASSFQPGLASSPLHF. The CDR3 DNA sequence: TGCGCCAGCAGTTTCCAACCGGGACTAGCGTCCTCACCCCTCCACTTT.

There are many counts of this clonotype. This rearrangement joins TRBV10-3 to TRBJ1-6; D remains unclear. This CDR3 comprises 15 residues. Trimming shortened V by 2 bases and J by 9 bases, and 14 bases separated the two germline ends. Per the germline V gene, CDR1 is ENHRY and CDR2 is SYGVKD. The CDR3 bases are TGTGCCATCAGTGAGACGGGCTCCGAGGGTTCACCCCTCCACTTT. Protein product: CAISETGSEGSPLHF.

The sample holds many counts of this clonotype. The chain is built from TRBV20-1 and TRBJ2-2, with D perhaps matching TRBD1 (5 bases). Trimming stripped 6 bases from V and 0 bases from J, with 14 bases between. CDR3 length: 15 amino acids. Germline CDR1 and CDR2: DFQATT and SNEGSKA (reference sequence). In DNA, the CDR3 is TGCAGTGCCCCTCCTTGGGGCGCGAACACCGGGGAGCTGTTTTTT. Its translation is CSAPPWGANTGELFF.

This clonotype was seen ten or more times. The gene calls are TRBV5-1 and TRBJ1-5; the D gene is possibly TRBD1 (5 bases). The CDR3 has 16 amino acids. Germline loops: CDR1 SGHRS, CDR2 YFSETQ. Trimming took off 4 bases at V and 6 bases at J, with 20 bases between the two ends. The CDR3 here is CASSPGAGAAGQPQHF. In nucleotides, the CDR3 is TGCGCCAGCAGCCCTGGCGCCGGGGCGGCTGGTCAGCCCCAGCATTTT. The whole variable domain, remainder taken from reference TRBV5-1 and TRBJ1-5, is KAGVTQTPRYLIKTRGQQVTLSCSPISGHRSVSWYQQTPGQGLQFLFEYFSETQRNKGNFPGRFSGRQFSNSRSEMNVSTLELGDSALYLCASSPGAGAAGQPQHFGDGTRLSIL.

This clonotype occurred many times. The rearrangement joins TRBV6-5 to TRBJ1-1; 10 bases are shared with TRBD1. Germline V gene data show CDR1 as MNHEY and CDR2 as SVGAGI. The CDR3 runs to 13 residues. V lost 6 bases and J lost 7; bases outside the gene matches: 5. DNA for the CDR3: TGTGCCAGCAGGCGACAGGGGGCTTTTGAAGCTTTCTTT. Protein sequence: CASRRQGAFEAFF.

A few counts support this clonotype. The CDR3 reads CASSFTKQGRTEAFF. CDR3 DNA: TGCGCCAGCAGCTTTACTAAGCAGGGGAGAACTGAAGCTTTCTTT. The chain links TRBV5-1 to TRBJ1-1; perhaps TRBD1 as D (6 bases). Trimming removed 2 bases from V and 5 bases from J, with 16 bases in between. Germline V gene lookup returns CDR1 SGHRS and CDR2 YFSETQ. The CDR3 extends over 15 amino acids.

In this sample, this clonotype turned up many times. CDR3 in DNA: TGTGCCAGCAGCCAAGGGGAAAGTCTATCCTCCTACGAGCAGTACTTC. Translating gives CASSQGESLSSYEQYF. The rearrangement links TRBV7-9 to TRBJ2-7; D may be TRBD1 (5 bases). The CDR3 spans 16 residues. Germline CDR1 reads SEHNR; CDR2 reads FQNEAQ (reference sequence). V lost 5 bases to trimming and J lost 0 bases, with 17 bases between them.

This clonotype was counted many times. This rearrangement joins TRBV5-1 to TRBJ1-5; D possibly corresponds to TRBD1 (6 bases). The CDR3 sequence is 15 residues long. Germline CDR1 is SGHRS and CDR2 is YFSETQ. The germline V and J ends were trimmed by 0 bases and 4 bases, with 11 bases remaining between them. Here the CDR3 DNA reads TGCGCCAGCAGCTTGGCGTCAGGGGTAAATCAGCCCCAGCATTTT. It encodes CASSLASGVNQPQHF. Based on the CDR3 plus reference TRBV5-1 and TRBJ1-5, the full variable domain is KAGVTQTPRYLIKTRGQQVTLSCSPISGHRSVSWYQQTPGQGLQFLFEYFSETQRNKGNFPGRFSGRQFSNSRSEMNVSTLELGDSALYLCASSLASGVNQPQHFGDGTRLSIL.

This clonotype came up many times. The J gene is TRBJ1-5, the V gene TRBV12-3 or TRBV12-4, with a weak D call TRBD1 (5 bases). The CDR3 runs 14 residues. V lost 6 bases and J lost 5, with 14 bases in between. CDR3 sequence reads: CASSPTEYYQPQHF. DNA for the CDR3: TGTGCCAGCAGCCCGACAGAGTACTATCAGCCCCAGCATTTT.

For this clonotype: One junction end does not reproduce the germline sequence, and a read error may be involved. In DNA form, the CDR3 reads TGCAGTGCTAGAGCCAACGCCGGGACAGCGCATGGCTGCACCTTC. It yields the protein CSARANAGTAHGCTF. The chain couples TRBV20-1 to TRBJ1-2; 7 bases fit TRBD1. CDR1 and CDR2 (germline): DFQATT, SNEGSKA (reference sequence). CDR3 length equals 15 residues.

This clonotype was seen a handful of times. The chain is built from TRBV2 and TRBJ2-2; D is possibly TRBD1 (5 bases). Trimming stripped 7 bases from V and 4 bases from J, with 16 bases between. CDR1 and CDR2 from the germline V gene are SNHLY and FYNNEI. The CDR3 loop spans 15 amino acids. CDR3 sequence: CASNVGRASTGELFF. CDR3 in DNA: TGTGCCAGCAATGTAGGCAGGGCGAGCACCGGGGAGCTGTTTTTT.

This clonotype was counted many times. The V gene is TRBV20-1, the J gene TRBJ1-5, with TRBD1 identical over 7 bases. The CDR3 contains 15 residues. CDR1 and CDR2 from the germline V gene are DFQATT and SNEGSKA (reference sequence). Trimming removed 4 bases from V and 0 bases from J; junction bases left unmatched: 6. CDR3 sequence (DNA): TGCAGTGCTACGACAGGGTCGAATAGCAATCAGCCCCAGCATTTT. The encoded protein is CSATTGSNSNQPQHF.

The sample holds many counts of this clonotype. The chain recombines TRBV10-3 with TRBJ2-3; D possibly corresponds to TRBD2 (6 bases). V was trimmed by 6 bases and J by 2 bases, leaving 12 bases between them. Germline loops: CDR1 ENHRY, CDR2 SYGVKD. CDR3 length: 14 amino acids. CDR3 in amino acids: CAIRGTDLTDTQYF. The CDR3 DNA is TGTGCCATCAGGGGGACTGACCTCACAGATACGCAGTATTTT.

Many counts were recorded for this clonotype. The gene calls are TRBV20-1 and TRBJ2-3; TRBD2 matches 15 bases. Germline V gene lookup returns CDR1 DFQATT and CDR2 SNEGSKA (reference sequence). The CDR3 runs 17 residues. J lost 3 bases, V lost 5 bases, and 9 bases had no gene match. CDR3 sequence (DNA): TGCAGTGCTCTACAAATGGGACTAGCGGGGGGAACAGATACGCAGTATTTT. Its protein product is CSALQMGLAGGTDTQYF.

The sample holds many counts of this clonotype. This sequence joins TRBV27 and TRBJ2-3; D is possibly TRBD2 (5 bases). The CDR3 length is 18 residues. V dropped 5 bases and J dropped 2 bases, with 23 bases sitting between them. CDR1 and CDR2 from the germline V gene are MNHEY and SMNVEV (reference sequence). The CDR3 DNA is TGTGCCAGCAGTCCACGCCCCCCTACGGGGATTGCCACAGATACGCAGTATTTT. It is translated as CASSPRPPTGIATDTQYF.

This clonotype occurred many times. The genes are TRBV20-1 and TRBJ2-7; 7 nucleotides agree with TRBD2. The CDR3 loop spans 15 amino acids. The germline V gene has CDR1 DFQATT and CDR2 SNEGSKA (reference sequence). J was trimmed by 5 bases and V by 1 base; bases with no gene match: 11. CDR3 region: CSARVSGLGSHEQYF. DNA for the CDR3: TGCAGTGCTAGAGTGTCAGGACTAGGTTCCCACGAGCAGTACTTC.

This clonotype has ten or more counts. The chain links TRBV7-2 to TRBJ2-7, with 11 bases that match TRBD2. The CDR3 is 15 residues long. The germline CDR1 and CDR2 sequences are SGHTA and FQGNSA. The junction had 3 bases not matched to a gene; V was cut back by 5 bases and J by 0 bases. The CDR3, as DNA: TGTGCCAGCAGCCGACTAGCGGGGAGCTCCTACGAGCAGTACTTC. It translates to CASSRLAGSSYEQYF. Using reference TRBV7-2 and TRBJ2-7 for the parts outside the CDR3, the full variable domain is GAGVSQSPSNKVTEKGKDVELRCDPISGHTALYWYRQSLGQGLEFLIYFQGNSAPDKSGLPSDRFSAERTGGSVSTLTIQRTQQEDSAVYLCASSRLAGSSYEQYFGPGTRLTVT.

DNA for the CDR3: TGCAGTGTGCCTGGACGAGCGGGGGGTGGCACAGATACGCAGTATTTT. Translating gives CSVPGRAGGGTDTQYF. This sequence joins TRBV20-1 and TRBJ2-3; 9 positions agree with TRBD2. Losses at the gene ends were 7 bases for V and 1 base for J; bases not matched to a gene: 12. The CDR3 is 16 amino acids. CDR1 and CDR2 from the germline V gene are DFQATT and SNEGSKA (reference sequence).

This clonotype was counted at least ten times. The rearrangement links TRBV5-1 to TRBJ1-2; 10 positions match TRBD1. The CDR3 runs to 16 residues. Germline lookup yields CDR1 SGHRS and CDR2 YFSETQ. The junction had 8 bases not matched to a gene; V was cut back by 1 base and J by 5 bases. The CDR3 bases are TGCGCCAGCAGCTTGCACGGGGACAGGGGCGCATATGGCTACACCTTC. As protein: CASSLHGDRGAYGYTF. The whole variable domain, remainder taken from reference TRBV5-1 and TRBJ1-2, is KAGVTQTPRYLIKTRGQQVTLSCSPISGHRSVSWYQQTPGQGLQFLFEYFSETQRNKGNFPGRFSGRQFSNSRSEMNVSTLELGDSALYLCASSLHGDRGAYGYTFGSGTRLTVV.

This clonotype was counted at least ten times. The DNA for the CDR3 is TGTGCCAGCTGGGACAGAAATACTAACTATGGCTACACCTTC. Encoded protein: CASWDRNTNYGYTF. V is TRBV19 and J is TRBJ1-2; TRBD1 agrees at 7 bases. In germline, CDR1 is LNHDA, CDR2 SQIVND (reference sequence). The CDR3 spans 14 residues. The V and J ends lost 9 bases and 0 bases, in that order; junction bases with no gene match: 7.

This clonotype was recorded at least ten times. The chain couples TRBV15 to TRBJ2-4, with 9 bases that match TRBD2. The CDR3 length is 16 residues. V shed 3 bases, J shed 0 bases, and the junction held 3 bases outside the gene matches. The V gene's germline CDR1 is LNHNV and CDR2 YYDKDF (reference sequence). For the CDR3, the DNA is TGTGCCACCAGCAGGAGACTAGCGGAAGCCAAAAACATTCAGTACTTC. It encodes CATSRRLAEAKNIQYF.